A selection of T cell receptor beta chains follows, all from one sample in a study of blood T cell repertoires in COVID-19. Only in-frame clones appear in the TCRdb table, and some are missing; sequencing was by immunoSEQ multiplex PCR. This table holds tens of thousands of clones, approximately 90% found once. Sequencing was performed on peripheral blood. The receptors were sampled from a human donor with active COVID-19. The donor label of this sample is uncertain. CDR3s include the opening cysteine and the closing phenylalanine or tryptophan. The D gene is left open where the match is weak. Clone size is not always given. Where it is, it says once, few, many or a class for expanded clones.

CDR3 DNA	CDR3 protein	clone size	V gene	J gene	D gene
TGTGCCAGTAGTACGCCTGGACAGCCCCCTGAGGGCAATCAGCCCCAGCATTTT	CASSTPGQPPEGNQPQHF	.	TRBV19	TRBJ1-5	.
TGCGCCAGCAGTGACCTGCCAGGGGGCAATCAGCCCCAGCATTTT	CASSDLPGGNQPQHF	.	TRBV10-2	TRBJ1-5	.
TGTGCCAGCAGTCCCGGACAGTCGGCCAATCAGCCCCAGCATTTT	CASSPGQSANQPQHF	.	TRBV6-5	TRBJ1-5	.
TGTGCCACCAGCAGAGATTGGAGGACAGGGGTCCCCGAGCAGTACTTC	CATSRDWRTGVPEQYF	.	TRBV15	TRBJ2-7	TRBD1
TGTGCCAGCAGCTTCACGTCAGGTGAGCAGTTCTTC	CASSFTSGEQFF	few	TRBV7-3	TRBJ2-1	.
TGCAGCGCATTCCCACCCGCCGGGGGTACAGGGTATCGGGAGGGAGCTTTCTTT	CSAFPPAGGTGYREGAFF	.	TRBV29-1	TRBJ1-1	.
TGTGCCATCAGTGTGACTAGCGGGGGGGCCGGCGAGCAGTACTTC	CAISVTSGGAGEQYF	.	TRBV10-3	TRBJ2-7	TRBD2
TGTGCCAGCAGCCAAGTGCAGGCGGGGATTACAGATACGCAGTATTTT	CASSQVQAGITDTQYF	.	TRBV3-1/TRBV3-2	TRBJ2-3	.
TGTGCCAGCATGAAGAGGACAGGATTAGAAGAGACCCAGTACTTC	CASMKRTGLEETQYF	.	TRBV2	TRBJ2-5	TRBD1
TGTGCCAGCAGTGAATCGGACAGTAATCAGTATTTT	CASSESDSNQYF	.	TRBV25-1	TRBJ2-3	.
TGTGCCGCGTCAGGGGCGCAGGGCTATGGCTACACCTTC	CAASGAQGYGYTF	once	TRBV24-1	TRBJ1-2	.
TGTGCTAGCAGCTCAGTTAGCACAGATACGCAGTATTTT	CASSSVSTDTQYF	.	TRBV7-7	TRBJ2-3	.
TGTGCTAGTGGTGCCTTAGCGGGGGGGGTCTACGAGCAGTACTTC	CASGALAGGVYEQYF	.	TRBV12-5	TRBJ2-7	TRBD2
TGTGCCAGCAGCTTATCCGTGGACCGGGGCGGGGAGCTGTTTTTT	CASSLSVDRGGELFF	.	TRBV7-3	TRBJ2-2	.
TGTGCCAGCAGCTTAGCCTATCAGCCCCAGCATTTT	CASSLAYQPQHF	.	TRBV7-8	TRBJ1-5	.
TGTGCCAGCAGTTTAGCTGGAGGGAACTATGGCTACACCTTC	CASSLAGGNYGYTF	once	TRBV28	TRBJ1-2	.
TGTGCCAGCAGCCAGGACGCCCTACACGGGACAGTGAGGAAGACCCAGTACTTC	CASSQDALHGTVRKTQYF	.	TRBV3-1/TRBV3-2	TRBJ2-5	TRBD1
TGTGCCAGTAGTCCCCGGACAGGGCCCGTCGTACGACAAAGCACAGATACGCAGTATTTT	CASSPRTGPVVRQSTDTQYF	.	TRBV19	TRBJ2-3	TRBD1
TGCAGCGTTGAAGATCCTGGCAGGCCCTACAATGAGCAGTTCTTC	CSVEDPGRPYNEQFF	.	TRBV29-1	TRBJ2-1	.
TGTGCCACCAGTGTAGGGACAGGGAACACTGAAGCTTTCTTT	CATSVGTGNTEAFF	.	TRBV24-1	TRBJ1-1	TRBD1
TGTGCCAGCAGGTGGACAGGGGGCGCGGATGGCTACACCTTC	CASRWTGGADGYTF	.	TRBV7-9	TRBJ1-2	TRBD1
TGTGCCAGCAGCCGACGGGAGCTTGGAGATACGCAGTATTTT	CASSRRELGDTQYF	.	TRBV7-3	TRBJ2-3	.
TGCGCCAGCAGCTTGGGACTAGCGGGGGGTTCGTCGCAGTATTTT	CASSLGLAGGSSQYF	.	TRBV5-1	TRBJ2-3	TRBD2
TGTGCCAGTAGTATAGATGGCGGGGGTAGGTACTCCGCATCTGGGGCCAACGTCCTGACTTTC	CASSIDGGGRYSASGANVLTF	.	TRBV19	TRBJ2-6	TRBD2
TGCAGCCAAGTCGGGGGGTCAAACACAGATACGCAGTATTTT	CSQVGGSNTDTQYF	.	TRBV29-1	TRBJ2-3	TRBD2
TGTGCCAGCAGCTTCCAGCCAGGGTTGAACACTGAAGCTTTCTTT	CASSFQPGLNTEAFF	.	TRBV11-2	TRBJ1-1	.
TGTGCCACCCTTCCCCCCACGACAGGGGGCGGGCCAGATACGCAGTATTTT	CATLPPTTGGGPDTQYF	once	TRBV19	TRBJ2-3	TRBD1
TGTGCCAGCAGTTACTCCGACAGGTCGAGGGTGAACACTGAAGCTTTCTTT	CASSYSDRSRVNTEAFF	.	TRBV6-2/TRBV6-3	TRBJ1-1	.
TGTGCCACACTTGGGGGGGGCGAATTCACAGATACGCAGTATTTT	CATLGGGEFTDTQYF	.	TRBV10-3	TRBJ2-3	.
TGTGCCAGCAGTGAACAGAAGCGGGGTCTAGACGAGCAGTACTTC	CASSEQKRGLDEQYF	once	TRBV6-1	TRBJ2-7	TRBD2
TGTGCCAGCAGGAGTAACAGGGTAGGGTCCTACGAGCAGTACTTC	CASRSNRVGSYEQYF	.	TRBV6-5	TRBJ2-7	.
TGTGCCACCAGTTATGCAGGGCGCAATGAGCAGTTCTTC	CATSYAGRNEQFF	.	TRBV24-1	TRBJ2-1	.
TGTGCCAGCAGCCCTGAAGGGACAGGGAGTCAGCCCCAGCATTTT	CASSPEGTGSQPQHF	.	TRBV9	TRBJ1-5	TRBD1
TGTGCCAGCAGCTTATCTAGCGGGGTATACAATGAGCAGTTCTTC	CASSLSSGVYNEQFF	.	TRBV11-1	TRBJ2-1	TRBD2
TGTGCCAGCTCACCATCTAACGGGGGGCACTCCTACAATGAGCAGTTCTTC	CASSPSNGGHSYNEQFF	once	TRBV18	TRBJ2-1	.
TGTGCCAGCAGTCCCAGACCAGGGTACGAGCAGTACTTC	CASSPRPGYEQYF	few	TRBV7-9	TRBJ2-7	.
TGTGCCAGCAGCTTACGGACAGTCTCTGGAAACACCATATATTTT	CASSLRTVSGNTIYF	.	TRBV11-2	TRBJ1-3	.
TGTGCCAGTAGGCCAGGGGTGAGCTCCTATAATTCACCCCTCCACTTT	CASRPGVSSYNSPLHF	.	TRBV19	TRBJ1-6	.
TGCGCCAGCAGCCAAGTTACAGGGTTTCCTAACACTGAAGCTTTCTTT	CASSQVTGFPNTEAFF	.	TRBV4-1	TRBJ1-1	.
TGCGCCAGCAGCTCCGGACAGGGGGCGGATGGCTACACCTTC	CASSSGQGADGYTF	.	TRBV5-1	TRBJ1-2	TRBD1
TGCAGCGTTGAGGGAAGGGGCACTGAAGCTTTCTTT	CSVEGRGTEAFF	.	TRBV29-1	TRBJ1-1	.
TGTGCCAGCAGTTTATTTAGGACAGGGGCCACCGGGGAGCTGTTTTTT	CASSLFRTGATGELFF	.	TRBV28	TRBJ2-2	TRBD1
TGTGCCAGTAGTACTGGGACAACCTCTGGAAACACCATATATTTT	CASSTGTTSGNTIYF	.	TRBV19	TRBJ1-3	.
TGTGCCAGCAGCTTAGTTGCGGGGAGCACAGATACGCAGTATTTT	CASSLVAGSTDTQYF	.	TRBV7-2	TRBJ2-3	.
TGTGCCAGTAGTCTGGCGAACGGGGGGACTGAAGCTTTCTTT	CASSLANGGTEAFF	once	TRBV19	TRBJ1-1	.
TGTGCCAGCAGCTTGAGGGCCGGGGATCCCTACGAGCAGTACTTC	CASSLRAGDPYEQYF	few	TRBV5-5	TRBJ2-7	.
TGTGCCAGCAGTTACTTTTCAGAGAACACTGAAGCTTTCTTT	CASSYFSENTEAFF	.	TRBV6-5	TRBJ1-1	.
TGTGCCAGCTACACGGAGGGATCCGGCTACACCTTC	CASYTEGSGYTF	.	TRBV6-4	TRBJ1-2	.
TGTGCCAGCAGTTTCAACAGGGGGGCAACTAATGAAAAACTGTTTTTT	CASSFNRGATNEKLFF	.	TRBV6-5	TRBJ1-4	TRBD1
TGCAGCGTTGAAGATCTTGGAGGAGGGGCATTTTCCTACAATGAGCAGTTCTTC	CSVEDLGGGAFSYNEQFF	.	TRBV29-1	TRBJ2-1	.
TGTGCCATCAGTGGATCCCGGGACAGGGACTCCTACGAGCAGTACTTC	CAISGSRDRDSYEQYF	.	TRBV10-3	TRBJ2-7	TRBD1
TGTGCCAGCAAAGAGTCGACAGGACTTACCTACGAGCAGTACTTC	CASKESTGLTYEQYF	.	TRBV2	TRBJ2-7	.
TGTGCCAGCAGCGTAGAGGGAAGGGGTTCCTACGAGCAGTACTTC	CASSVEGRGSYEQYF	.	TRBV9	TRBJ2-7	.
TGTGCCAGCAGTTGGGGACAGGGCCCCTCTGGAAACACCATATATTTT	CASSWGQGPSGNTIYF	.	TRBV6-6	TRBJ1-3	TRBD1